One and the same sample provided the 23 T cell receptor beta chains below, sequenced in a study of OX40 agonist ivuxolimab in advanced cancers. Profiled with immunoSEQ multiplex PCR; TCRdb holds only in-frame clones, not every one. The sample consists of 21,000 or so clones, approximately 80% of them appearing once. The sequencing here drew on CD4+ or CD8+ T cells sorted from blood, taken in a trial of the OX40 agonist ivuxolimab. The origin of the receptors is an adult with an advanced solid tumor such as melanoma, head and neck, liver or kidney cancer.

The CDR3 sequence is CASSVGRVAGIETQYF. In nucleotides, the CDR3 is TGTGCCAGCAGCGTAGGGAGGGTAGCGGGAATAGAGACCCAGTACTTC. This chain links TRBV9 with TRBJ2-5; the match to TRBD2 covers 8 bases. CDR3 length: 16 amino acids. V lost 0 bases to trimming and J lost 4 bases; unmatched junction nucleotides: 8. Germline CDR1 SGDLS, CDR2 YYNGEE.

This clone appeared once. The CDR3 end shows no conserved phenylalanine or tryptophan, and so a read error is likely. V and J are TRBV2 and TRBJ2-2; 9 positions match TRBD1. Germline V gene sequence: CDR1 SNHLY, CDR2 FYNNEI. With 0 bases clipped from V and 6 bases from J, the junction kept 11 bases outside the gene matches. The CDR3 spans 18 residues. The CDR3 loop is CASSEALGTGFAAGELFS. CDR3 nucleotide sequence: TGTGCCAGCAGTGAAGCGCTTGGGACAGGGTTTGCGGCCGGGGAGCTGTTTTCT.

This clone turned up a few times. The gene calls are TRBV11-2 and TRBJ2-2; TRBD2 matches at 9 bases. The V segment lost 5 bases and the J segment 4 bases; nucleotides outside the gene matches: 8. The CDR3 is 16 residues long. Per germline, CDR1 SGHAT and CDR2 FQNNGV. In nucleotides, the CDR3 is TGTGCCAGCAGCCCTCGTGTAGCGGGAGTCACCGGGGAGCTGTTTTTT. Translation gives CASSPRVAGVTGELFF.

V usage is TRBV5-1 and J usage is TRBJ2-3, with D unclear. Germline CDR1 SGHRS, CDR2 YFSETQ. The CDR3 has 11 amino acids. V was shortened by 7 bases and J by 5 bases, with 8 bases between the two germline ends. In nucleotides, the CDR3 is TGCGCCAGCGGCCTAGGAGATACGCAGTATTTT. This encodes CASGLGDTQYF. Drawing the rest from reference TRBV5-1 and TRBJ2-3, the complete variable domain is KAGVTQTPRYLIKTRGQQVTLSCSPISGHRSVSWYQQTPGQGLQFLFEYFSETQRNKGNFPGRFSGRQFSNSRSEMNVSTLELGDSALYLCASGLGDTQYFGPGTRLTVL.

V gene TRBV7-9 combines with J gene TRBJ2-7; D unresolved. The CDR3 extends over 12 amino acids. V was cut by 1 base and J by 4 bases, with 5 bases left in between. Germline CDR1 SEHNR, CDR2 FQNEAQ (reference sequence). CDR3 protein: CASSLGQYEQYF. The DNA for the CDR3 is TGTGCCAGCAGCTTAGGCCAGTACGAGCAGTACTTC.

This chain uses TRBV27 with TRBJ1-1; 10 positions match TRBD1. This CDR3 region has 15 residues. CDR1 and CDR2 from the germline V gene are MNHEY and SMNVEV (reference sequence). J was trimmed by 3 bases and V by 2 bases; bases with no gene match: 3. The CDR3 region is CASSLGTGVYTEAFF. CDR3 nucleotides: TGTGCCAGCAGTTTAGGGACAGGGGTGTACACTGAAGCTTTCTTT.

This sequence joins TRBV25-1 and TRBJ1-6; a weak D match, TRBD1 (6 bases). Trimming stripped 2 bases from V and 7 bases from J, with 12 bases between. The length of the CDR3 is 15 residues. CDR1 MGHDK and CDR2 SYGVNS come from the germline V gene. This CDR3 is CASSERGKGNSPLHF. The CDR3 DNA follows: TGTGCCAGCAGTGAAAGGGGGAAGGGGAATTCACCCCTCCACTTT.

The rearrangement uses TRBV28 and TRBJ1-4; D is uncertain. V lost 2 bases, J lost 7 bases, and 11 bases lay in between. CDR1 and CDR2 from the germline V gene are MDHEN and SYDVKM. The CDR3 is 14 amino acids. CDR3 in DNA: TGTGCCAGCAGTTTACTGGGCGTTAGTGAAAAACTGTTTTTT. This codes for CASSLLGVSEKLFF.

The DNA for the CDR3 is TGTGCCAGCAAAGCAGGGGCCGAGGGGGACTACAATGAGCAGTTCTTC. Translation: CASKAGAEGDYNEQFF. This rearrangement joins TRBV6-4 to TRBJ2-1, with D tentatively TRBD1 (6 bases). Per germline, CDR1 MRHNA and CDR2 SNTAGT. Trimming pared 7 bases from V and 3 bases from J, leaving 19 bases between. CDR3 size: 16 residues.

This rearrangement joins TRBV6-5 to TRBJ1-4, with TRBD1 as a possible D gene (5 bases). The CDR3 spans 13 residues. Deletions cut 6 bases from V and 6 bases from J, with 11 bases between. CDR1 is MNHEY, CDR2 SVGAGI, per germline. CDR3 residues: CASSSGTHEKLFF. Written as DNA, the CDR3 is TGTGCCAGCAGCTCCGGGACGCATGAAAAACTGTTTTTT.

The chain is built from TRBV4-2 and TRBJ2-2, with D unclear. Germline lookup yields CDR1 LGHNA and CDR2 YNFKEQ. V was pared by 3 bases and J by 1 base, with 9 bases between. The CDR3 is made up of 15 amino acids. The CDR3 loop is CASSQRGENTGELFF. CDR3 in DNA: TGTGCCAGCAGCCAGAGAGGAGAGAACACCGGGGAGCTGTTTTTT.

The V and J genes are TRBV11-2 and TRBJ2-1; possible D gene TRBD2, 5 bases. V was clipped by 1 base and J by 8 bases, with 15 bases between them. The CDR3 extends over 15 amino acids. Germline assignment: CDR1 SGHAT and CDR2 FQNNGV. CDR3 sequence: CASSLGLPLVDEQFF. The CDR3 DNA reads as TGTGCCAGCAGCTTAGGACTACCTCTGGTGGATGAGCAGTTCTTC.

This clone is medium-sized within its sample. The gene calls are TRBV4-1 and TRBJ1-3, with 9 bases matching TRBD1. V lost 4 bases, J lost 1 base, and 11 bases stayed unmatched. Germline V gene sequence: CDR1 MGHRA, CDR2 YSYEKL. This CDR3 spans 18 amino acids. The CDR3, as DNA: TGCGCCAGCAGCCCACGTCCCGGGACAGGGTCTTCTGGAAACACCATATATTTT. This translates into CASSPRPGTGSSGNTIYF.

This CDR3 reads CASSINTGELFF. The CDR3 nucleotides read TGTGCCAGCAGCATTAACACCGGGGAGCTGTTTTTT. This chain joins TRBV9 and TRBJ2-2, with D uncertain. V gave up 4 bases and J gave up 2 bases, with 3 bases separating them. The CDR3 covers 12 residues. Germline loops: CDR1 SGDLS, CDR2 YYNGEE.

This clone was picked up a small number of times. The chain couples TRBV10-3 to TRBJ2-5; D may match TRBD1 or TRBD2 (6 bases each). CDR3 size: 15 residues. V dropped 4 bases and J dropped 1 base, with 13 bases sitting between them. Germline assignment: CDR1 ENHRY and CDR2 SYGVKD. This CDR3 is CAISVARGAQETQYF. The CDR3 DNA reads as TGTGCCATCAGTGTGGCTAGGGGGGCCCAAGAGACCCAGTACTTC.

The chain carries TRBV7-6 and TRBJ2-1, with D possibly TRBD2 on 6 matching bases. The V gene's germline CDR1 is SGHVS and CDR2 FNYEAQ. V was pared by 5 bases and J by 9 bases, with 14 bases between. The CDR3 covers 13 residues. The CDR3 coding sequence is TGTGCCAGCAGCCCCTCTCGCGGGGCTGAGCAGTTCTTC. Amino acids: CASSPSRGAEQFF.

The chain couples TRBV29-1 to TRBJ2-1; D is perhaps TRBD1 (6 bases). V lost 3 bases and J 5 bases, leaving 11 bases between the germline ends. The length of the CDR3 is 13 residues. The germline gives CDR1 SQVTM, CDR2 ANQGSEA. The CDR3 nucleotides read TGCAGCGTTGAGACGGGACACCACAATGAGCAGTTCTTC. This translates into CSVETGHHNEQFF.

This clone was recorded once. The chain combines TRBV27 with TRBJ1-2; 12 bases fit TRBD1. In germline, CDR1 is MNHEY, CDR2 SMNVEV (reference sequence). CDR3 size: 18 residues. V lost 0 bases and J lost 2; bases outside the gene matches: 7. CDR3 sequence (DNA): TGTGCCAGCAGTTTATCAGGGACAGGGGGCCTATTAAACTATGGCTACACCTTC. Amino acid sequence: CASSLSGTGGLLNYGYTF.

This clone was seen only once. The CDR3 sequence is CASSSPGTSGSAYEQYF. DNA for the CDR3: TGTGCCAGCAGCTCCCCCGGGACTAGCGGGAGTGCCTACGAGCAGTACTTC. The J gene is TRBJ2-7, the V gene TRBV5-6, with 14 bases that match TRBD2. The junction had 7 bases not matched to a gene; V was cut back by 3 bases and J by 2 bases. This CDR3 region has 17 residues. CDR1 and CDR2 (germline): SGHDT, YYEEEE.

This chain links TRBV25-1 with TRBJ2-5, with D perhaps given as TRBD1 or TRBD2 (5 bases each). V dropped 1 base and J dropped 2 bases, with 8 bases sitting between them. CDR1 is MGHDK and CDR2 is SYGVNS in the germline V gene. This CDR3 comprises 14 residues. CDR3 amino acids: CASSEFGGQETQYF. CDR3 DNA: TGTGCCAGCAGTGAATTTGGGGGTCAAGAGACCCAGTACTTC. Supplemented by reference TRBV25-1 and TRBJ2-5, the full variable domain reads EADIYQTPRYLVIGTGKKITLECSQTMGHDKMYWYQQDPGMELHLIHYSYGVNSTEKGDLSSESTVSRIRTEHFPLTLESARPSHTSQYLCASSEFGGQETQYFGPGTRLLVL.

The V call is TRBV29-1, the J call TRBJ1-1; no firm D call. Trimming shortened V by 3 bases and J by 5 bases, and 13 bases separated the two germline ends. Germline V gene lookup returns CDR1 SQVTM and CDR2 ANQGSEA. There are 13 residues in the CDR3. The CDR3 loop reads CSVDFDRRTEAFF. CDR3 nucleotides: TGCAGCGTTGACTTCGACCGGAGGACTGAAGCTTTCTTT.

The rearrangement uses TRBV7-9 and TRBJ2-1; 11 positions match TRBD2. CDR1 SEHNR and CDR2 FQNEAQ come from the germline V gene (reference sequence). V was pared by 5 bases and J by 4 bases, with 4 bases of the junction left unmatched. The CDR3 runs 15 residues. This CDR3 reads CASSAGTSGYNEQFF. Here the CDR3 DNA reads TGTGCCAGCAGCGCCGGGACTAGCGGTTACAATGAGCAGTTCTTC.

V and J are TRBV9 and TRBJ2-3; the D gene is possibly TRBD2 (6 bases). The CDR3 loop spans 16 amino acids. V was cut by 0 bases and J by 2 bases, with 13 bases left in between. The germline gives CDR1 SGDLS, CDR2 YYNGEE. CDR3 residues: CASSVGSGLVTDTQYF. As DNA, the CDR3 is TGTGCCAGCAGCGTAGGATCGGGACTCGTCACAGATACGCAGTATTTT.